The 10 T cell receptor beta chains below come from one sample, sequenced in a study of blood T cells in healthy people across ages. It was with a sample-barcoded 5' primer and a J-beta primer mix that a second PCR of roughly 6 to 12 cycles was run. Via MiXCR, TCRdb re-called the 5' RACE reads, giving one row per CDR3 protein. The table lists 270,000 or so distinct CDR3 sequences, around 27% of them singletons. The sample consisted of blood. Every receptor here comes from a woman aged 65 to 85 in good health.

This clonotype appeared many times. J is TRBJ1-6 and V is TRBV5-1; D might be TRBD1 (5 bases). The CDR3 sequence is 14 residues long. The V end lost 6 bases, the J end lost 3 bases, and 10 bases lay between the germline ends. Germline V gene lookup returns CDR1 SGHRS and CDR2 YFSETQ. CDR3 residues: CASTNGGYNSPLHF. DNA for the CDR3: TGCGCCAGCACCAACGGGGGCTATAATTCACCCCTCCACTTT.

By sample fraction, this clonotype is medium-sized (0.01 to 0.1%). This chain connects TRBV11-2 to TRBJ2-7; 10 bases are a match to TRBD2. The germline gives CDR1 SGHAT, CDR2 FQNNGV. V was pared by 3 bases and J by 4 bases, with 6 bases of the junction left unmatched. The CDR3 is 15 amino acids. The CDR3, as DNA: TGTGCCAGCAGCTTTCTAGCGGGAGCGATGTACGAGCAGTACTTC. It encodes CASSFLAGAMYEQYF.

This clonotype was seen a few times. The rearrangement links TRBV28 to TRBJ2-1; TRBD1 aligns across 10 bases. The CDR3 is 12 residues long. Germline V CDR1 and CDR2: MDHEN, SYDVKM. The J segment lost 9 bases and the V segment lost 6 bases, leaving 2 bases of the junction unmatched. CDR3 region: CASRTGGREQFF. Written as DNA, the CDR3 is TGTGCCAGCAGGACAGGGGGCCGTGAGCAGTTCTTC.

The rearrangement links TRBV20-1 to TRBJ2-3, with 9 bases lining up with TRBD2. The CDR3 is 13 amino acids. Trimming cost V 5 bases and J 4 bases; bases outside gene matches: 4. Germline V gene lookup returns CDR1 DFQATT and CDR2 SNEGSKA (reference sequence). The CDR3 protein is CSADSGSADTQYF. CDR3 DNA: TGCAGTGCTGATAGCGGGAGCGCAGATACGCAGTATTTT.

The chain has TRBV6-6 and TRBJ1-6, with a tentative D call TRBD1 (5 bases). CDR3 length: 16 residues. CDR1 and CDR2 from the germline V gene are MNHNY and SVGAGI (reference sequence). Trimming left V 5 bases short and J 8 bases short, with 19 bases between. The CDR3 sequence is CASSALDSRSDSPLHF. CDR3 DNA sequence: TGTGCCAGCAGTGCCCTAGACAGTCGAAGTGATTCACCCCTCCACTTT.

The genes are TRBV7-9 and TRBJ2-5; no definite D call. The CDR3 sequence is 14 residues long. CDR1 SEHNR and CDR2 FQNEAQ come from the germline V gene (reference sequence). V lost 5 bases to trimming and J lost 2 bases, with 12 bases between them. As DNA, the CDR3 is TGTGCCAGCAGCCGATTGTGGCCTCAAGAGACCCAGTACTTC. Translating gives CASSRLWPQETQYF.

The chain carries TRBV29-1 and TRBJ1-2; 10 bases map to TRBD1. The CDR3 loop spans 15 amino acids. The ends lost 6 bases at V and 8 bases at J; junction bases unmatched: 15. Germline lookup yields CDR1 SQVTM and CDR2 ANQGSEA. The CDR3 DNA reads TGCAGCGTCAAGCCCTTACAGGACAGGGGGAGCGGCTACACCTTC. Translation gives CSVKPLQDRGSGYTF.

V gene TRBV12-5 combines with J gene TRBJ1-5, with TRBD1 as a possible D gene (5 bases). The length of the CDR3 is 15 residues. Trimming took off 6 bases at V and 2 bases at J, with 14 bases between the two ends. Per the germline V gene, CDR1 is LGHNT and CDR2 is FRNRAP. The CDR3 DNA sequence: TGTGCTAGTGGCTCTATTGACAGCCGCAATCAGCCCCAGCATTTT. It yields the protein CASGSIDSRNQPQHF.

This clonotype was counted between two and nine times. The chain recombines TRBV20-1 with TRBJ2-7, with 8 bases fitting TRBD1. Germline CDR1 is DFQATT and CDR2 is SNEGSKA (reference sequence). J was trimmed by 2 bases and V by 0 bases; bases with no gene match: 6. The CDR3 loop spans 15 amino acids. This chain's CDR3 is CSARDPGQGPYEQYF. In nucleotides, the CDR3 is TGCAGTGCTAGAGACCCCGGACAGGGACCCTACGAGCAGTACTTC.

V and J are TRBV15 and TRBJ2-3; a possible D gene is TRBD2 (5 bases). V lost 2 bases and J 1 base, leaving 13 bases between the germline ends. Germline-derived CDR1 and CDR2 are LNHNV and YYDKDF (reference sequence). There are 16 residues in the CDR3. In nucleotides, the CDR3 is TGTGCCACCAGCAGATCGCGACTAATCCGCACAGATACGCAGTATTTT. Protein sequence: CATSRSRLIRTDTQYF.